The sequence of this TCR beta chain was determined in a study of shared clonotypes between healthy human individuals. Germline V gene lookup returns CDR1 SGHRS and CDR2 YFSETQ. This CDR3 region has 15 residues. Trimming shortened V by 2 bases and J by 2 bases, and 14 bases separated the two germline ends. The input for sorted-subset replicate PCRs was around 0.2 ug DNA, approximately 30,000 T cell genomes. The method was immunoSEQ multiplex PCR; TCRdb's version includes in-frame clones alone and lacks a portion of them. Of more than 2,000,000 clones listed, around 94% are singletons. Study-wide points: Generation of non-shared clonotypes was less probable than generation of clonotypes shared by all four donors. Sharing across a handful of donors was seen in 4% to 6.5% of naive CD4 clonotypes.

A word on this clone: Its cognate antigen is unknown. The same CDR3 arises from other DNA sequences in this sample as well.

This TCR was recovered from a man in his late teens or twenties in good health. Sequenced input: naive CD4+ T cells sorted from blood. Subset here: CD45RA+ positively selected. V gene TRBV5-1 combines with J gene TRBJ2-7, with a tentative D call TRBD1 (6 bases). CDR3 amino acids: CASSLETGSPYEQYF. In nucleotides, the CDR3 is TGCGCCAGCAGCTTAGAGACAGGCTCTCCCTACGAGCAGTACTTC.